Listed below are T cell receptor beta chains from one sample, sequenced in a study of molecular identifiers for immune sequencing clone quantification. MiXCR was run by TCRdb on the PCR reads, yielding one entry per CDR3 protein. The table lists 490,000 or so distinct CDR3 sequences, roughly 26% of them singletons, with 0.76% in the top ten. The sample comprised naive CD8+ T cells from blood, with Jurkat cell RNA spiked in. These receptor sequences come from a human donor in good health. Some libraries in this study had Jurkat cell RNA spiked in. Each CDR3 is given with its conserved first and last residue.

v_gene	CDR3aa
TRBV12-3/TRBV12-4	CASEPLGGLDGYAF
TRBV4-1	CASSQEGSSGSLRNIQYF
TRBV9	CASSLTPDQPQHF
TRBV14	CASSQVGWYRLNTEAFF
TRBV6-1	CASSDTTVYSNQPQHF
TRBV25-1	CASSGTGTPISYEQYF
TRBV20-1	CSARDTSRQGLAPYEQYF
TRBV28	CASSFGQTDYEQYF
TRBV27	CASSPGLGLSYEQYF
TRBV7-2	CASSPWGRETNTIYF
TRBV6-2/TRBV6-3	CASSSQWSIYNEQFF
TRBV20-1	CSARDLAWAEKLFF
TRBV28	CASSFQGASTDTQYF
TRBV30	CACPGPDPFF
TRBV7-9	CASRSSTGMRETQYF
TRBV27	CASSTGTGKSYEQYF
TRBV9	CASSVAYGSSYEQYF